What follows describes a single T cell receptor beta chain. The antigen remains undetermined. These data belong to a study of T cell responses to AZD1222 COVID-19 vaccine. Whole-study findings and limits: The donor group comprised mostly white British people and more females; the analysis possibly underestimated clonal diversity. Among those given AZD1222, only five or six were seropositive at baseline. CD4 TCRs covered the whole spike, strongest at regions 160-218 and 743-854.

Repertoires were generated with immunoSEQ multiplex PCR, while TCRdb's copy carries only in-frame clones and drops some. The sample has more than 85,000 clones; over 75% are singletons. With V trimmed by 4 bases and J by 5 bases, 3 bases remained unmatched. Germline V gives CDR1 LGHDT, CDR2 YNNKEL (reference sequence). This CDR3 region has 15 residues. The gene calls are TRBV3-1 (or the pseudogene TRBV3-2) and TRBJ2-1; TRBD2 agrees at 12 bases. Sequencing used peripheral blood, obtained on day 0 of MenACWY control vaccination. The clonotype was recovered from an adult in good health. This CDR3 is CASSPRTSGNNEQFF. The CDR3 nucleotides read TGTGCCAGCAGCCCCCGGACTAGCGGGAACAATGAGCAGTTCTTC.